This T cell receptor (beta chain) was found in a study of breast tumors, draining lymph nodes, adjacent tissues. Via MiXCR, TCRdb re-called the multiplex PCR reads, giving one row per CDR3 protein. This table holds roughly 130,000 distinct CDR3 sequences, about 33% found once. This clonotype was observed a single time. CDR3 length equals 12 residues. V was trimmed by 5 bases and J by 3 bases, leaving 4 bases between them. Germline V gene data show CDR1 as SGHVS and CDR2 as FNYEAQ. Axillary draining lymph nodes of breast cancer patients supplied the node samples. This chain uses TRBV7-6 with TRBJ2-2; D is ambiguous. This receptor was obtained from a female donor with breast cancer. Some clones in this sample may be carry-over from other donors' samples. Sequencing was done on a sample of axillary lymph node tissue. The CDR3 here is CASSPDTGELFF. CDR3 nucleotide sequence: TGTGCCAGCAGCCCCGACACCGGGGAGCTGTTTTTT.